This T cell receptor (beta chain) derives from a study of blood T cell repertoires in COVID-19. The ends were cut back, 6 bases at V and 6 bases at J, with 18 bases in the middle. This CDR3 has 14 residues. Germline V gene sequence: CDR1 MDHEN, CDR2 SYDVKM. Profiling relied on immunoSEQ multiplex PCR, and the TCRdb table lists in-frame clones only, not all of them. The sample gives 200,000 to 250,000 clones, over 60% of which show up once; 5.5% to 7% is in the top ten. The TCR was taken from a woman in her 70s with acute or convalescent COVID-19. J is TRBJ2-7 and V is TRBV28, with D perhaps matching TRBD1 (6 bases). The material sequenced was peripheral blood. In nucleotides, the CDR3 is TGTGCCAGCAGCCCGCACAGGGTTGGGAGCGAGCAGTACTTC. It yields the protein CASSPHRVGSEQYF.